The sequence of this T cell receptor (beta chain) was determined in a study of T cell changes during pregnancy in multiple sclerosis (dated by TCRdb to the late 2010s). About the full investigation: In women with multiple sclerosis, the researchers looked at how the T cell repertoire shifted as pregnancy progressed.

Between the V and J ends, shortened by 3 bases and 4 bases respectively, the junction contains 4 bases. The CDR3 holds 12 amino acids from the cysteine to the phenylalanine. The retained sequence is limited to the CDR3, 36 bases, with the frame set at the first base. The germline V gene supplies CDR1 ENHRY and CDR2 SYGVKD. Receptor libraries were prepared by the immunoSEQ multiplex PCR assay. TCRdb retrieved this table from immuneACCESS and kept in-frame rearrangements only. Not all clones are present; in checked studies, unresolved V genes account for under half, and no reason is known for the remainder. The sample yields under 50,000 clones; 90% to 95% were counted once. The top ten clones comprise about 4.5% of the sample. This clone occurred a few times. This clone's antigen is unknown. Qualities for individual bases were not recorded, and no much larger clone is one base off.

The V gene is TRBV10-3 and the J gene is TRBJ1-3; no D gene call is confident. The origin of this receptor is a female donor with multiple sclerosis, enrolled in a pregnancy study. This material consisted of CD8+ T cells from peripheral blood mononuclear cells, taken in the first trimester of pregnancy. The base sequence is TGTGCCATCAGTGAATCGGGAAACACCATATATTTT. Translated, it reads CAISESGNTIYF.